Listed below are T cell receptor beta chains from one sample, sequenced in a study of control samples from healthy donors and cancer patients. Profiling relied on immunoSEQ multiplex PCR, and the TCRdb table lists in-frame clones only, not all of them. The sample consists of around 100,000 clones, roughly 90% of them appearing once. Material for sequencing was blood. Every receptor here comes from a woman between 50 and 59 years old in good health. Both conserved end residues are part of each CDR3. D genes are given only for firm matches. The listing skips clone size in some rows; elsewhere it reads once, few, many or a size class.

j_gene,d_gene,v_gene,abundance,CDR3nt,CDR3aa
TRBJ1-1,.,TRBV14,.,TGTGCCAGCAGCCAAGATTCAAGGGGGAACGCTGAAGCTTTCTTT,CASSQDSRGNAEAFF
TRBJ2-1,.,TRBV5-1,.,TGCGCCAGCAGCTTGGTCACAGGGACCTCCTACAATGAGCAGTTCTTC,CASSLVTGTSYNEQFF
TRBJ2-3,TRBD2,TRBV11-2,.,TGTGCCAGCAGCTTAGCGCTCGCTAGCGGGGGGGCCAACGGAGATACGCAGTATTTT,CASSLALASGGANGDTQYF
TRBJ1-1,.,TRBV9,.,TGTGCCAGCAGCGGGACGGCCGAGATGAACACTGAAGCTTTCTTT,CASSGTAEMNTEAFF
TRBJ1-6,.,TRBV12-3/TRBV12-4,.,TGTGCCAGCACCCGTTGGCCACCGGTTCTCCACTTT,CASTRWPPVLHF
TRBJ2-2,TRBD1,TRBV27,.,TGTGCCAGCAGAGGTGGACAGGTGAACACCGGGGAGCTGTTTTTT,CASRGGQVNTGELFF
TRBJ2-7,.,TRBV7-6,.,TGTGCCAGCAGCTTAGCGTTTAGGGCAGGGAGGGAGCAGTACTTC,CASSLAFRAGREQYF
TRBJ2-3,.,TRBV12-5,.,TGTGCTAGTGGTTTGCTACCCGGGACGGGCACAGATACGCAGTATTTT,CASGLLPGTGTDTQYF
TRBJ2-3,TRBD2,TRBV7-2,once,TGTGCCAGCAGCTCTAAGCGGGGGGTCACAGATACGCAGTATTTT,CASSSKRGVTDTQYF
TRBJ1-2,.,TRBV19,once,TGTGCCAGTAGCCCCTTTCGGTCCGCGGTCTCTTATGGCTACACCTTC,CASSPFRSAVSYGYTF
TRBJ2-2,.,TRBV4-3,few,TGCGCCAGCAGCCAAGGCCCTTCGAACACCGGGGAGCTGTTTTTT,CASSQGPSNTGELFF
TRBJ2-5,TRBD2,TRBV4-1,.,TGCGCCAGCAGCCAGCTCGCGGGACTAACCCCAAGAGAGACCCAGTACTTC,CASSQLAGLTPRETQYF
TRBJ2-1,.,TRBV7-2,.,TGTGCCAGCAGCTTAGCGACTCCGATAAACAATGAGCAGTTCTTC,CASSLATPINNEQFF
TRBJ2-3,TRBD2,TRBV5-1,.,TGCGCCAGCAGTGGCGGGGGGGCGGCAGATACGCAGTATTTT,CASSGGGAADTQYF
TRBJ1-3,.,TRBV6-6,.,TGTGCCAGCAGGCCTGACGGGGGCTCTGGAAACACCATATATTTT,CASRPDGGSGNTIYF
TRBJ1-1,.,TRBV7-9,.,TGTGCCAGCAGCTTAGGGGCACAGGGAGCTTTCTTT,CASSLGAQGAFF
TRBJ1-2,TRBD1,TRBV7-9,.,TGTGCCAGCAGCTCAGGGGGCACTGGCTACACCTTC,CASSSGGTGYTF
TRBJ1-4,.,TRBV19,.,TGTGCCAGTAGTATCAGTCTAACTCTGGGAAGGGCGACTAATGAAAAACTGTTTTTT,CASSISLTLGRATNEKLFF
TRBJ2-5,.,TRBV10-3,.,TGTGCCACAGGGGTAGGTCGAATCATGGAGACCCAGTACTTC,CATGVGRIMETQYF
TRBJ2-3,.,TRBV9,.,TGTGCCAGCAGCGCCCGAGGGGGGGATACGCAGTATTTT,CASSARGGDTQYF
TRBJ2-3,TRBD2,TRBV3-1/TRBV3-2,.,TGTGCCAGCAGCCCGCCCTATAGCGGGAGTGAGAAAGATACGCAGTATTTT,CASSPPYSGSEKDTQYF
TRBJ2-2,.,TRBV18,.,TGTGCCAGCTCCCTGGACTCACTGACCGGGGAGCTGTTTTTT,CASSLDSLTGELFF
TRBJ1-1,.,TRBV29-1,.,TGCAGCGTGGGACTTCAGGGCACTGAAGCTTTCTTT,CSVGLQGTEAFF
TRBJ1-1,.,TRBV10-1,.,TGCGCCAGCAGTGAGTTTACGGGGGCTGAGACTGAAGCTTTCTTT,CASSEFTGAETEAFF
TRBJ2-1,.,TRBV6-2/TRBV6-3,.,TGTGCCAGCAGTTACTTAGCATGGGCAGGCCTTAGCGGAGCAAGACGAAATGAGCAGTTCTTC,CASSYLAWAGLSGARRNEQFF
TRBJ2-3,TRBD2,TRBV4-3,.,TGCGCCAGCAGCCAAGATACGGGAGGCGGGCCAGATACGCAGTATTTT,CASSQDTGGGPDTQYF
TRBJ2-3,TRBD1,TRBV2,.,TGTGCCAGCACCCGAGGGACAGGGGGCAATGGCACGCAGTATTTT,CASTRGTGGNGTQYF
TRBJ2-1,.,TRBV6-5,.,TGTGCCAGCAGCCCCTCCGTGGGGGCAGACAATGAGCAGTTCTTC,CASSPSVGADNEQFF
TRBJ1-5,.,TRBV7-9,.,TGTGCCAGCAGCTTCCGCGGACCCGGGGGCAATCAGCCCCAGCATTTT,CASSFRGPGGNQPQHF